The T cell receptor beta chain under discussion was sequenced for a study of CD8 T cells in Susac syndrome. CDR3 length: 14 amino acids. CDR1 is MNHEY, CDR2 SVGEGT, per germline. V lost 3 bases to trimming and J lost 0 bases, with 7 bases between them. RNA totalling about 0.5 to 1 ug underwent reverse transcription with random hexamers. MiXCR, run by TCRdb on the immunoSEQ multiplex PCR reads, gives a single entry per CDR3 protein. Of 150,000 to 200,000 distinct CDR3 sequences in the sample, 90% to 95% are singletons; the top ten hold roughly 0.11%. The sequence derives from a human donor with Susac syndrome. The genes are TRBV6-2 or TRBV6-3 and TRBJ2-3; unclear D gene. The sequencing input was CD4+ T cells from PBMCs. CDR3 residues: CASSYRASTDTQYF. CDR3 DNA: TGTGCCAGCAGTTATCGGGCTAGCACAGATACGCAGTATTTT.